Given below is one TCR beta chain in context. Living in 24 US areas, the participants were between roughly 18 and 95 years of age. V lost 4 bases to trimming and J lost 1 base, with 10 bases between them. The germline V gene encodes CDR1 LNHDA and CDR2 SQIVND (reference sequence). This CDR3 region has 15 residues. Sequencing was performed with immunoSEQ multiplex PCR; in TCRdb, only in-frame clones are kept and a portion is missing. The sample lists some 240,000 clones, 70% to 90% seen once, with 2.5% to 3.5% in the top ten. This sample stems from a study of blood T cell repertoires in COVID-19. J is TRBJ2-2 and V is TRBV19, with D possibly being TRBD2 (5 bases). This sequence originates from a woman between 35 and 50 years old with acute COVID-19. The sample taken for sequencing was PBMCs or T cells enriched from blood (not recorded which). DNA of the CDR3: TGTGCCAGTAGTACTTTCGCGGGGAACACCGGGGAGCTGTTTTTT. Translated: CASSTFAGNTGELFF.